What follows are 3 T cell receptor beta chains derived from one specimen sequenced in a study of blood T cell repertoires in COVID-19. Produced via immunoSEQ multiplex PCR; TCRdb's table is partial and in-frame only. Of 220,000 or so clones listed, approximately 86% were seen once; the top ten hold more than 8.5%. Sequenced input: peripheral blood. These receptors all come from a woman aged 45-65 years with COVID-19, enrolled during active disease.

This chain connects TRBV27 to TRBJ1-2, with 10 nucleotides matching TRBD1. This CDR3 comprises 16 residues. With 3 bases clipped from V and 6 bases from J, the junction kept 10 bases outside the gene matches. Germline V gives CDR1 MNHEY, CDR2 SMNVEV (reference sequence). This chain's CDR3 is CASSFLTGGFSHGYTF. Written as DNA, the CDR3 is TGTGCCAGCAGTTTCTTGACAGGGGGCTTTAGCCATGGCTACACCTTC.

The chain recombines TRBV15 with TRBJ1-3; D gene uncertain. The ends were cut back, 4 bases at V and 2 bases at J, with 12 bases in the middle. This CDR3 contains 15 residues. Germline CDR1 is LNHNV and CDR2 is YYDKDF (reference sequence). The CDR3 DNA reads as TGTGCCACCAGCAATAATAGGAGAACTGGAAACACCATATATTTT. Residues: CATSNNRRTGNTIYF.

The gene calls are TRBV19 and TRBJ1-5; 8 bases are a match to TRBD1. The V gene's germline CDR1 is LNHDA and CDR2 SQIVND (reference sequence). The CDR3 length is 16 residues. V gave up 1 base and J gave up 0 bases; unmatched junction bases: 2. CDR3: CASSIVGTGSNQPQHF. The DNA of the CDR3 is TGTGCCAGTAGTATAGTAGGGACAGGTAGCAATCAGCCCCAGCATTTT.